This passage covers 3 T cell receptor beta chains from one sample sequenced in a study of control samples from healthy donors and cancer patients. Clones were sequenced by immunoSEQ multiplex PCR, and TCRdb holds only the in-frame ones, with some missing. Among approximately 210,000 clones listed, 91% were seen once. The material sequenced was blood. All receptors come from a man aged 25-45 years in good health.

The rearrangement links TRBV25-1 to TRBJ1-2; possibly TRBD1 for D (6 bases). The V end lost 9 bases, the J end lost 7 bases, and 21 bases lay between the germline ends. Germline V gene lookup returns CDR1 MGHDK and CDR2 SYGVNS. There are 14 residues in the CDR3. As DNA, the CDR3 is TGTGCCAGTGAGGCAACAGGGTTAACTCCTGGCTACACCTTC. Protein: CASEATGLTPGYTF.

The CDR3 DNA is TGTGCCACCAGCAGAGATTATCGCCCCCTCGGTGGCACTGAAGCTTTCTTT. Translation gives CATSRDYRPLGGTEAFF. The V and J genes are TRBV15 and TRBJ1-1; D is undetermined. The CDR3 is 17 amino acids. Germline V gene sequence: CDR1 LNHNV, CDR2 YYDKDF (reference sequence). Trimming took 0 bases from V and 4 from J, leaving 18 bases between them.

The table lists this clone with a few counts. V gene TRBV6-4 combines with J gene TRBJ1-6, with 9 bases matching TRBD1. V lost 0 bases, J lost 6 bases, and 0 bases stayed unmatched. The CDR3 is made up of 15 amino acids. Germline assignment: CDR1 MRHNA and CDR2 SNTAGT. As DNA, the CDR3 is TGTGCCAGCAGTGACTCGACAGGGGGTAATTCACCCCTCCACTTT. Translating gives CASSDSTGGNSPLHF.